This T cell receptor (beta chain) was found in a study of CD8 T cells in ankylosing spondylitis. Points on this clonotype: Its antigen remains unknown.

TCRdb reprocessed the 5' RACE reads via MiXCR and lists one record per CDR3 protein. The repertoire holds about 220,000 distinct CDR3 sequences, with about 7% as singletons. General study results and limits: A motif in TCR beta, a set of about 8 highly homologous variants, appeared characteristic of ankylosing spondylitis blood.

The CDR3 is made up of 14 amino acids. J lost 2 bases, V lost 5 bases, and 5 bases had no gene match. The germline CDR1 and CDR2 sequences are MNHNS and SASEGT. The sequencing input was blood, either unsorted or a sorted T cell fraction (not recorded which). The TCR comes from a male donor with ankylosing spondylitis. The chain combines TRBV6-1 with TRBJ2-7, with 8 bases aligning to TRBD2. For the CDR3, the DNA is TGTGCCAGCAGTATTACTAGCGGTGCCTACGAGCAGTACTTC. It is translated as CASSITSGAYEQYF.